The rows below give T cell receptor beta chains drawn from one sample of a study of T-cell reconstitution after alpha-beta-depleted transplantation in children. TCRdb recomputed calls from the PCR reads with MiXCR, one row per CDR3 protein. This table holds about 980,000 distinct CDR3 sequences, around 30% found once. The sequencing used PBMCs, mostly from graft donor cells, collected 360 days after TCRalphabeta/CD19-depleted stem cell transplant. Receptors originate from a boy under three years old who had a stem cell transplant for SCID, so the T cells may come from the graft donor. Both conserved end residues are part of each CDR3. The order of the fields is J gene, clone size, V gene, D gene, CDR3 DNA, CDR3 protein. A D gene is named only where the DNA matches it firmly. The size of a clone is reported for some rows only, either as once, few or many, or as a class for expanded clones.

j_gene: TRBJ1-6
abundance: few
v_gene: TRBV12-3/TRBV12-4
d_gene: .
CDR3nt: TGTGCCAGCAGTCCTACAGGGTTCGATTCACCCCTCCACTTT
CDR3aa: CASSPTGFDSPLHF

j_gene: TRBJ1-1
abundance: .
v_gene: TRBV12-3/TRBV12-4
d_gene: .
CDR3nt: TGTGCCAGCACCCTGGGGGGGCTAGAGGCTTTCTTT
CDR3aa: CASTLGGLEAFF

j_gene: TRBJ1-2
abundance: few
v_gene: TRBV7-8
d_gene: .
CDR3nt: TGTGCCAGCAGCTTAGTTAGGGTAAACAGGGATGGCTACACCTTC
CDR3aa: CASSLVRVNRDGYTF

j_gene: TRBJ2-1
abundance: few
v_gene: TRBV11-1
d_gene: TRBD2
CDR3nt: TGTGCCAGCAGCTTAAAGGTAAAGACTAGCGGCGTCAACAATGAGCAGTTCTTC
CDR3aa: CASSLKVKTSGVNNEQFF

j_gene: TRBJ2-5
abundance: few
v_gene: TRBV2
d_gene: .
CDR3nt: TGTGCCAGCAGTGAAGGGACTCCCGGAGAGACCCAGTACTTC
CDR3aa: CASSEGTPGETQYF

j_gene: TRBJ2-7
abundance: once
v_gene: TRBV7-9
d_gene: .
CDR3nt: TGCGCCAGCAGCTCAAGACCTCTACTTATTCCCTACGAGCAGTACTTC
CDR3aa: CASSSRPLLIPYEQYF

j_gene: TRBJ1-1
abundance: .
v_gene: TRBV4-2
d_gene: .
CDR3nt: TGTGCCAGCAGCCAAGGAGCCCTACAGGGGAACACTGAAGCTTTCTTT
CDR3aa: CASSQGALQGNTEAFF

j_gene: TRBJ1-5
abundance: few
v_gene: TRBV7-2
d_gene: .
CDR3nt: TGTGCCAGCAGCGCAAGCCCCACGGGATCGGGCAATCAGCCCCAGCATTTT
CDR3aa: CASSASPTGSGNQPQHF

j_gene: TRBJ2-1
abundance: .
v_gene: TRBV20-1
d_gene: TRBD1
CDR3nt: TGCAGTGCGAACAGGGGGCATGGGACCTACAATGAGCAGTTCTTC
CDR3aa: CSANRGHGTYNEQFF

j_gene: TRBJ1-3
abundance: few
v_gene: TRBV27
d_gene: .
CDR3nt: TGTGCCAGCAGTTCGGCGAGCACTGGAAACACCATATATTTT
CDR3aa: CASSSASTGNTIYF

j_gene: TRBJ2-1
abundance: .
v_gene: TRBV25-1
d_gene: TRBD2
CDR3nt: TGTGCCAGCAGTGAAAGAATCGGACTAGGCGGGAATGAGCAGTTCTTC
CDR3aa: CASSERIGLGGNEQFF